This T cell receptor beta chain originates from a study of T cell responses to AZD1222 COVID-19 vaccine. Study overall: Second doses were pooled across both intervals (about 4 or about 12 weeks). Whole-study results and caveats: Spike-specific TCR repertoires showed rising breadth and depth after two AZD1222 doses. The donor cohort was predominantly white British with a female majority, and clonal diversity may have been underestimated. Seropositive status at baseline applied to only 5 or 6 AZD1222 recipients.

Worth noting for this clone: Its antigen is still unknown.

The CDR3 length is 17 residues. Germline V gene data show CDR1 as MDHEN and CDR2 as SYDVKM. V shed 7 bases and J 4 bases; nucleotides not matched to a gene: 14. Only in-frame clones appear in the TCRdb table, and some are missing; sequencing was by immunoSEQ multiplex PCR. The sample carries about 110,000 clones, around 90% recorded once. This receptor was taken from an adult in good health. Sequencing used peripheral blood, obtained on day 0 of AZD1222 vaccination. The J gene is TRBJ1-5, the V gene TRBV28; TRBD1 matches at 9 bases. CDR3 protein: CASTPGTGSLGNQPQHF. CDR3 DNA sequence: TGTGCCAGCACCCCCGGGACAGGGAGTCTGGGAAATCAGCCCCAGCATTTT.